Shown below are 14 T cell receptor beta chains from a single sample sequenced in a study of cytomegalovirus exposure and HLA in healthy donors. PCR used 60 Vbeta primers and 13 Jbeta primers. Profiled with immunoSEQ multiplex PCR; TCRdb holds only in-frame clones, not every one. The sample shows 150,000 to 200,000 clones, 65% to 90% of them seen only once. The material sequenced was PBMCs. These TCRs come from a woman aged 45-65 years in good health and CMV-seronegative.

The chain recombines TRBV23-1 with TRBJ2-3; 9 bases align to TRBD2. TRBV23-1 is an open reading frame, and its role is uncertain. The CDR3 has 18 residues. The ends lost 2 bases at V and 5 bases at J; junction bases unmatched: 14. The CDR3 sequence is CASSQRTPGASGIDTQYF. DNA for the CDR3: TGCGCCAGCAGTCAAAGGACGCCCGGTGCTAGCGGGATAGATACGCAGTATTTT.

This sequence joins TRBV28 and TRBJ1-4, with D possibly TRBD1 on 6 matching bases. Germline CDR1 reads MDHEN; CDR2 reads SYDVKM. This CDR3 region has 16 residues. Between the trimmed V and J ends, which lost 6 bases and 12 bases, there was a span of 26 bases. The CDR3: CASSFGLRRNEGELFF. DNA for the CDR3: TGTGCCAGCAGCTTCGGCCTGCGACGGAACGAGGGGGAACTGTTTTTT.

V usage is TRBV18 and J usage is TRBJ2-5; D remains ambiguous. Between the trimmed V and J ends, which lost 3 bases and 5 bases, there was a span of 10 bases. The V gene's germline CDR1 is KGHSH and CDR2 LQKENI. The length of the CDR3 is 13 residues. This CDR3 reads CASSPPFGETQYF. CDR3 coding DNA: TGTGCCAGCTCACCCCCTTTCGGGGAGACCCAGTACTTC.

The chain employs TRBV30 and TRBJ1-1, with TRBD1 matching over 7 bases. Germline values: CDR1 GTSNPN, CDR2 SVGIG (reference sequence). This CDR3 has 13 residues. V gave up 0 bases and J gave up 4 bases; unmatched junction bases: 2. CDR3 nucleotides: TGTGCCTGGAGTGTACAGGGGCTCACTGAAGCTTTCTTT. Its translation is CAWSVQGLTEAFF. Supplemented by reference TRBV30 and TRBJ1-1, the full variable domain reads SQTIHQWPATLVQPVGSPLSLECTVEGTSNPNLYWYRQAAGRGLQLLFYSVGIGQISSEVPQNLSASRPQDRQFILSSKKLLLSDSGFYLCAWSVQGLTEAFFGQGTRLTVV.

This clone showed up just once. V is TRBV5-1 and J is TRBJ2-3; 8 bases align to TRBD1. CDR1 is SGHRS and CDR2 is YFSETQ in the germline V gene. CDR3 length equals 15 residues. V shed 0 bases, J shed 5 bases, and the junction held 5 bases outside the gene matches. The CDR3 nucleotides are TGCGCCAGCAGCTTGGCAGGGGGCGTCGTAGATACGCAGTATTTT. Translated, it gives CASSLAGGVVDTQYF.

The gene calls are TRBV5-1 and TRBJ2-5, with TRBD2 as a possible D gene (6 bases). The CDR3 loop spans 14 amino acids. Per the germline V gene, CDR1 is SGHRS and CDR2 is YFSETQ. V shed 4 bases and J shed 4 bases, with 14 bases lying between them. The CDR3 region is CASSLGGNGETQYF. The CDR3 DNA sequence: TGCGCCAGCAGCCTCGGAGGGAATGGAGAGACCCAGTACTTC.

V gene TRBV28 combines with J gene TRBJ2-5; the D gene is possibly TRBD1 (5 bases). The DNA end lines up better with TRBJ2-7; the J call may be wrong. Per the germline V gene, CDR1 is MDHEN and CDR2 is SYDVKM. The CDR3 length is 13 residues. This CDR3 reads CASSLYPGNEQYF. CDR3 DNA sequence: TGTGCCAGCAGTTTATACCCAGGGAACGAGCAGTACTTC.

The chain carries TRBV11-1 and TRBJ2-7, with 10 bases fitting TRBD2. V gave up 4 bases and J gave up 3 bases; unmatched junction bases: 6. CDR1 and CDR2 from the germline V gene are SGHAT and FQDESV (reference sequence). The CDR3 is 15 amino acids. The chain's CDR3 is CASSSLAGVSYEQYF. In nucleotides, the CDR3 is TGTGCCAGCAGCTCTCTAGCGGGAGTTAGCTACGAGCAGTACTTC. Full variable domain (rest looked up from reference TRBV11-1 and TRBJ2-7): EAEVAQSPRYKITEKSQAVAFWCDPISGHATLYWYRQILGQGPELLVQFQDESVVDDSQLPKDRFSAERLKGVDSTLKIQPAELGDSAMYLCASSSLAGVSYEQYFGPGTRLTVT.

The chain joins TRBV28 to TRBJ1-6; 7 nucleotides agree with TRBD1. The V gene's germline CDR1 is MDHEN and CDR2 SYDVKM. With 5 bases clipped from V and 9 bases from J, the junction kept 10 bases outside the gene matches. The CDR3 sequence is 15 residues long. The CDR3 region is CASSPKGAVLSPLHF. As DNA, the CDR3 is TGTGCCAGCAGTCCCAAGGGGGCAGTCCTTTCACCCCTCCACTTT.

The V and J genes are TRBV28 and TRBJ2-1, with D perhaps matching TRBD2 (7 bases). V was cut by 2 bases and J by 10 bases, with 18 bases left in between. The germline V gene encodes CDR1 MDHEN and CDR2 SYDVKM. There are 15 residues in the CDR3. CDR3 DNA: TGTGCCAGCAGTTTAACGGGGGAGGGTACAGGGGAGCAGTTCTTC. Translation gives CASSLTGEGTGEQFF.

The rearrangement joins TRBV5-6 to TRBJ2-3, with 9 nucleotides matching TRBD1. CDR1 SGHDT and CDR2 YYEEEE come from the germline V gene. This CDR3 comprises 13 residues. The V and J ends lost 7 bases and 5 bases, in that order; junction bases with no gene match: 5. The CDR3 here is CASGQGYGDTQYF. CDR3 in DNA: TGTGCCAGCGGACAGGGGTATGGAGATACGCAGTATTTT.

The chain recombines TRBV19 with TRBJ1-2, with TRBD1 identical over 7 bases. J was trimmed by 2 bases and V by 0 bases; bases with no gene match: 6. The CDR3 is made up of 16 amino acids. CDR1 and CDR2 (germline): LNHDA, SQIVND (reference sequence). The chain's CDR3 is CASSIDPGGQNYGYTF. CDR3 DNA: TGTGCCAGTAGTATAGATCCTGGGGGACAGAACTATGGCTACACCTTC.

The CDR3 region has the DNA TGTGCCAGCAGTTTACCTCAGTTAAGCAATCAGCCCCAGCATTTT. The encoded protein is CASSLPQLSNQPQHF. The V gene is TRBV28, the J gene TRBJ1-5; no clear D gene. V lost 2 bases and J lost 1, with 9 bases in between. The CDR3 sequence is 15 residues long. Germline CDR1 reads MDHEN; CDR2 reads SYDVKM.

The chain is built from TRBV5-6 and TRBJ2-7; TRBD2 matches at 7 bases. The CDR3 runs to 15 residues. The V gene end was trimmed by 3 bases and the J gene end by 0 bases; junction bases not matched to a gene: 6. CDR1 and CDR2 from the germline V gene are SGHDT and YYEEEE. CDR3 bases: TGTGCCAGCAGCTCAAAACGGGACTACTCCTACGAGCAGTACTTC. This translates into CASSSKRDYSYEQYF.